These 18 T cell receptor beta chains were sequenced from one sample in a study of blood T cell repertoires in COVID-19. The method was immunoSEQ multiplex PCR; TCRdb's version includes in-frame clones alone and lacks a portion of them. The sample shows some 50,000 clones, approximately 90% of them seen only once. Material: PBMCs or T cells enriched from blood (not recorded which). The origin of the receptors is a woman aged 45 to 65 who had recovered from COVID-19.

The chain is built from TRBV5-1 and TRBJ1-1; D might be TRBD1 (5 bases). Looked up from germline, CDR1 is SGHRS and CDR2 is YFSETQ. Trimming removed 2 bases at V and 3 bases at J, with 11 bases between. The CDR3 totals 14 residues. CDR3 in DNA: TGCGCCAGCAGCTTTATCTCCAGGGACACTGAAGCTTTCTTT. This encodes CASSFISRDTEAFF.

The chain employs TRBV6-1 and TRBJ2-1, with 8 nucleotides matching TRBD2. The V segment lost 3 bases and the J segment 6 bases; nucleotides outside the gene matches: 7. This CDR3 comprises 15 residues. Per the germline V gene, CDR1 is MNHNS and CDR2 is SASEGT. In DNA form, the CDR3 reads TGTGCCAGCAGTGACCCGGGACTAGTGGCCAATGAGCAGTTCTTC. This encodes CASSDPGLVANEQFF.

The J gene is TRBJ2-3, the V gene TRBV6-5; weak D call: TRBD2 (6 bases). Germline CDR1 is MNHEY and CDR2 is SVGAGI. V was clipped by 6 bases and J by 1 base, with 11 bases between them. The CDR3 contains 14 residues. CDR3 nucleotides: TGTGCCAGCAGGGCCCCGGGGGGCACAGATACGCAGTATTTT. Encoded protein: CASRAPGGTDTQYF.

V gene TRBV3-1 (or the pseudogene TRBV3-2) combines with J gene TRBJ2-3; 9 bases line up with TRBD2. Germline V CDR1 and CDR2: LGHDT, YNNKEL (reference sequence). This CDR3 is 17 amino acids long. Trimming cost V 1 base and J 4 bases; bases outside gene matches: 9. This CDR3 is CASSQGRRGGWADTQYF. Here the CDR3 DNA reads TGTGCCAGCAGCCAAGGCCGGCGGGGGGGCTGGGCAGATACGCAGTATTTT.

The chain employs TRBV7-8 and TRBJ2-5, with D possibly matching TRBD2 (5 bases). The CDR3 covers 15 residues. V dropped 5 bases and J dropped 4 bases, with 17 bases sitting between them. The germline gives CDR1 SGHVS, CDR2 FQNEAQ. CDR3 residues: CASSPQIASGETQYF. In DNA form, the CDR3 reads TGTGCCAGCAGCCCGCAAATAGCGAGTGGAGAGACCCAGTACTTC.

The chain combines TRBV4-1 with TRBJ2-1; a possible D gene is TRBD2 (6 bases). Germline V gene sequence: CDR1 MGHRA, CDR2 YSYEKL. Trimming left V 0 bases short and J 3 bases short, with 15 bases between. CDR3 length: 17 residues. CDR3 coding DNA: TGCGCCAGCAGCCAAGAACGCGGGCGGGGCAACTACAATGAGCAGTTCTTC. Its protein is CASSQERGRGNYNEQFF.

The genes are TRBV6-4 and TRBJ2-3; D gene unclear. Trimming pared 2 bases from V and 2 bases from J, leaving 5 bases between. The V gene's germline CDR1 is MRHNA and CDR2 SNTAGT. The CDR3 consists of 13 residues. The CDR3 DNA follows: TGTGCCAGCAGTGACCAGGACACAGATACGCAGTATTTT. Encoded protein: CASSDQDTDTQYF.

This rearrangement joins TRBV20-1 to TRBJ1-1; 8 bases align to TRBD1. Losses at the gene ends were 3 bases for V and 0 bases for J; bases not matched to a gene: 12. CDR3 length: 17 amino acids. Germline V gene lookup returns CDR1 DFQATT and CDR2 SNEGSKA (reference sequence). In DNA, the CDR3 is TGCAGTGCTAGTCCCAGGGGGCGGATGATGATGAACACTGAAGCTTTCTTT. Encoded protein: CSASPRGRMMMNTEAFF.

The chain uses TRBV7-6 and TRBJ2-7; D is unresolved. Trimming left V 1 base short and J 2 bases short, with 15 bases between. The CDR3 length is 16 residues. The V gene's germline CDR1 is SGHVS and CDR2 FNYEAQ. The CDR3 loop is CASSLVWAGKPYEQYF. CDR3 DNA sequence: TGTGCCAGCAGCTTAGTTTGGGCAGGAAAGCCCTACGAGCAGTACTTC. Complete variable domain (other parts from reference TRBV7-6 and TRBJ2-7): GAGVSQSPRYKVTKRGQDVALRCDPISGHVSLYWYRQALGQGPEFLTYFNYEAQQDKSGLPNDRFSAERPEGSISTLTIQRTEQRDSAMYRCASSLVWAGKPYEQYFGPGTRLTVT.

The V and J genes are TRBV29-1 and TRBJ2-3; 7 bases match TRBD2. With 3 bases clipped from V and 1 base from J, the junction kept 4 bases outside the gene matches. The CDR3 spans 14 residues. CDR1 is SQVTM, CDR2 ANQGSEA, per germline. The CDR3 here is CSVETAGGTDTQYF. The CDR3 nucleotides are TGCAGCGTTGAGACCGCGGGGGGCACAGATACGCAGTATTTT.

The chain couples TRBV27 to TRBJ1-2; D remains ambiguous. The CDR3 is 14 amino acids. The germline gives CDR1 MNHEY, CDR2 SMNVEV (reference sequence). V was trimmed by 4 bases and J by 5 bases, leaving 14 bases between them. CDR3 coding DNA: TGTGCCAGCAGTTCGACCCGGACGGGGTATGGCTACACCTTC. This sequence encodes CASSSTRTGYGYTF.

The rearrangement links TRBV12-3 or TRBV12-4 to TRBJ1-1; no clear D gene. Trimming shortened V by 8 bases and J by 0 bases, and 10 bases separated the two germline ends. The CDR3 runs to 13 residues. The CDR3 here is CASGPQMNTEAFF. The DNA of the CDR3 is TGTGCCAGCGGGCCTCAGATGAACACTGAAGCTTTCTTT.

This chain joins TRBV14 and TRBJ1-2; 7 bases map to TRBD1. The CDR3 spans 16 residues. V lost 3 bases and J lost 8; bases outside the gene matches: 15. Germline values: CDR1 SGHDN, CDR2 FVKESK. The CDR3 spells CASSQDPLTGEEGYTF. In DNA, the CDR3 is TGTGCCAGCAGCCAGGACCCACTTACAGGGGAGGAAGGCTACACCTTC.

The chain uses TRBV6-1 and TRBJ1-4; 7 bases are shared with TRBD1. The germline gives CDR1 MNHNS, CDR2 SASEGT. V shed 2 bases, J shed 8 bases, and the junction held 8 bases outside the gene matches. This CDR3 comprises 15 residues. The CDR3 DNA reads as TGTGCCAGCAGTGAAAGTAGAACCAGGGGGGAAAAACTGTTTTTT. This translates into CASSESRTRGEKLFF.

This chain links TRBV11-2 with TRBJ2-3, with D unresolved. This CDR3 contains 13 residues. The V and J ends lost 3 bases and 6 bases respectively, with 10 bases between them. Germline CDR1 is SGHAT and CDR2 is FQNNGV. CDR3 nucleotide sequence: TGTGCCAGCAGCTTCGCAGGTGCGGATACGCAGTATTTT. It specifies CASSFAGADTQYF.

The CDR3 DNA sequence: TGTGCCTGGAGTAGAGGGGGCGGCCAGCCCCAGCATTTT. Residues: CAWSRGGGQPQHF. The chain uses TRBV30 and TRBJ1-5; 7 bases are shared with TRBD1. The CDR3 has 13 amino acids. Trimming removed 2 bases from V and 7 bases from J; junction bases left unmatched: 5. CDR1 is GTSNPN and CDR2 is SVGIG in the germline V gene (reference sequence).

This clone was observed a handful of times. This chain uses TRBV30 with TRBJ1-5, with D hard to call. V lost 0 bases and J lost 8, with 14 bases in between. The V gene's germline CDR1 is GTSNPN and CDR2 SVGIG (reference sequence). The CDR3 is 14 residues long. CDR3 nucleotides: TGTGCCTGGAGTGTCCCGGCCCCGAGGGAGCCCCAGCATTTT. Translated, it gives CAWSVPAPREPQHF.

The chain recombines TRBV5-4 with TRBJ1-6; TRBD1 matches at 7 bases. J was trimmed by 6 bases and V by 4 bases; bases with no gene match: 7. The CDR3 contains 15 residues. Germline V CDR1 and CDR2: SGHNT, YYREEE (reference sequence). As DNA, the CDR3 is TGTGCCAGCAGCCCATTCGGGACAGTTAATTCACCCCTCCACTTT. It is translated as CASSPFGTVNSPLHF.